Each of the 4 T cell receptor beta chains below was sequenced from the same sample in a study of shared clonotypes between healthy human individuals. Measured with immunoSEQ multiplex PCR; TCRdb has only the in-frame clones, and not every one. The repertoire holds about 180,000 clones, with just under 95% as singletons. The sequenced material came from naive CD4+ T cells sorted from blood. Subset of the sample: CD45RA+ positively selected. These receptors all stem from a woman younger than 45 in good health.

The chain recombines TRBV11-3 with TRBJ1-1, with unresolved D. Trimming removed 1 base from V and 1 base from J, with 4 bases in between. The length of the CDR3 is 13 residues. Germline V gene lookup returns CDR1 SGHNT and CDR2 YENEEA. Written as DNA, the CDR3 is TGTGCCAGCAGCTTAGGACCGAACACTGAAGCTTTCTTT. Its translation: CASSLGPNTEAFF.

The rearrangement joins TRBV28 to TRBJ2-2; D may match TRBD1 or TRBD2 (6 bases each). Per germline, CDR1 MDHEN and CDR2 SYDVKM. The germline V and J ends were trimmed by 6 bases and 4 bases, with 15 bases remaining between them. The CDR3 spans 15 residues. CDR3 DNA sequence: TGTGCCAGCAGGCGTGAGGGGGGAGTCACCGGGGAGCTGTTTTTT. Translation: CASRREGGVTGELFF.

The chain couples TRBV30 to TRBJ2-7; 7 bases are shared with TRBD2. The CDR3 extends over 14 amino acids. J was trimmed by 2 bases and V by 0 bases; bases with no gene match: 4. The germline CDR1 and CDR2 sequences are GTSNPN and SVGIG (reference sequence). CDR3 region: CAWSVGGGAYEQYF. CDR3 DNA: TGTGCCTGGAGTGTCGGGGGAGGGGCCTACGAGCAGTACTTC.

The CDR3 region is CASSFPGAGSSFF. The CDR3 DNA follows: TGCGCCAGCAGCTTTCCGGGGGCCGGATCGTCTTTCTTT. The chain couples TRBV5-1 to TRBJ1-1; possibly TRBD1 for D (6 bases). The CDR3 covers 13 residues. The germline gives CDR1 SGHRS, CDR2 YFSETQ. V was shortened by 2 bases and J by 12 bases, with 17 bases between the two germline ends. Complete variable domain (other parts from reference TRBV5-1 and TRBJ1-1): KAGVTQTPRYLIKTRGQQVTLSCSPISGHRSVSWYQQTPGQGLQFLFEYFSETQRNKGNFPGRFSGRQFSNSRSEMNVSTLELGDSALYLCASSFPGAGSSFFGQGTRLTVV.